The clone carrying this TCR beta chain came up many times. As yet, its antigen is unknown. The record originates from a study of T cells in Graves' hyperthyroidism and ophthalmopathy. Study-wide background: Sampling of peripheral blood happened at initial diagnosis, prior to any treatment. Broader study findings: Ophthalmopathy, which appeared later, was predicted by the model a median about 6 months before onset.

The patients, who ranged from 18 to 65 in age, presented with newly diagnosed hyperthyroidism lasting under 2 months. A roughly 9.3 ml volume of fresh peripheral blood provided the PBMCs. TCR beta CDR3 region amplification was performed from RNA transcripts. The TCR CDR3 was amplified in a first-round RT-PCR using the HTBI primer set. MiXCR, run by TCRdb on the multiplex PCR reads, gives a single entry per CDR3 protein. Here the sample spans some 350,000 distinct CDR3 sequences, roughly 25% being singletons. Sequencing input: blood. The clonotype comes from a man aged 45-60 years with Graves' hyperthyroidism.

This chain's CDR3 is CASSLGLAGEQFF. Written as DNA, the CDR3 is TGTGCCAGCAGCCTCGGACTAGCGGGAGAGCAGTTCTTC. The chain recombines TRBV7-9 with TRBJ2-1, with 12 bases identical to TRBD2. The germline V gene has CDR1 SEHNR and CDR2 FQNEAQ (reference sequence). This CDR3 is built from 13 residues. V lost 5 bases to trimming and J lost 10 bases; unmatched junction nucleotides: 3.